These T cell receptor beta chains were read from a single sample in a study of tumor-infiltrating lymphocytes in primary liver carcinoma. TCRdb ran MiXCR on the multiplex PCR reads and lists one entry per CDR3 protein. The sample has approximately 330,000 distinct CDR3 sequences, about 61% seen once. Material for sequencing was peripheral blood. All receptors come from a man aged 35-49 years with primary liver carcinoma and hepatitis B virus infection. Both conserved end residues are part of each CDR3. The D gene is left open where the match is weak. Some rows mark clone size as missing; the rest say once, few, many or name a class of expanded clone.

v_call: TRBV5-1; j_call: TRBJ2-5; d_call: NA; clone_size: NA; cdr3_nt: TGCGCCAGCAGCCGGGGGGCATTATCAGAGACCCAGTACTTC; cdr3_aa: CASSRGALSETQYF
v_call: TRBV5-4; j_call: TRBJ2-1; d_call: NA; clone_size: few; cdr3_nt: TGTGCCAGCAGCTTGGTGGACGGTGAGCAGTTCTTC; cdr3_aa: CASSLVDGEQFF
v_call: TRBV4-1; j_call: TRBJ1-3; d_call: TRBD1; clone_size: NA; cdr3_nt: TGCGCCAGCAGAGGGACAGGGATTGGAAACACCATATATTTT; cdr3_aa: CASRGTGIGNTIYF
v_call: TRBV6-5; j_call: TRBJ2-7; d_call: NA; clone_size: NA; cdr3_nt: TGTGCCAGCAGTCACCGGGGCAGGGGAGACGAGCAGTACTTC; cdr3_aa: CASSHRGRGDEQYF
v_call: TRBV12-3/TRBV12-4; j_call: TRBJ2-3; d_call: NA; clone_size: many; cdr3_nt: TGTGCAGCCCATCGGGGGACCTGCCGGACTGATACGCAGTATTTT; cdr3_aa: CAAHRGTCRTDTQYF
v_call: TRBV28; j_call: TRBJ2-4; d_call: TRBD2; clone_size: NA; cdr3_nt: TGTACCAGCAGAACACCACACTCGGCGGGAGGGGGCGCGAACATTCAGTACTTC; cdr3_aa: CTSRTPHSAGGGANIQYF
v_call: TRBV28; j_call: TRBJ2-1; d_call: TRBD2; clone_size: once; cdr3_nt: TGTGCCAGCAGTTTACCCTTAGCGGGAGGGGTTTCCTACAATGAGCAATTCTTC; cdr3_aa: CASSLPLAGGVSYNEQFF
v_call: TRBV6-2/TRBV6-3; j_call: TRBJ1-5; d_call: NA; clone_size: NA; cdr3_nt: TGTGCCAGCAGTTCCCCCAGGGTTTTATATCAGCCCCAGCATTTT; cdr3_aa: CASSSPRVLYQPQHF
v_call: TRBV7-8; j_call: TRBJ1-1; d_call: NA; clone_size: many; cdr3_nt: TGTGCCAGCAGCCCTAGGCAGGGAGGGACTGAAGCTTTCTTT; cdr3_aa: CASSPRQGGTEAFF
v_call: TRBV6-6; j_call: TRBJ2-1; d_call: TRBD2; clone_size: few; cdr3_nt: TGTGCCAGCAGTTTAGCGGGAGCCTCAAATGAGCAGTTCTTC; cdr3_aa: CASSLAGASNEQFF
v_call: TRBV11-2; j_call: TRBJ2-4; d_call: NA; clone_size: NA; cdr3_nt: TGTGCCAGCATCGAGAACCGCTTGAGCATTCATTACTTC; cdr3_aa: CASIENRLSIHYF
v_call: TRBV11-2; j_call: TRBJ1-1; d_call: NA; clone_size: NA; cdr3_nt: TGTGCCAGCAGCCCTACCGTGACAGGAGATGTGAACACTGAAGCTTTCTTT; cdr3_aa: CASSPTVTGDVNTEAFF
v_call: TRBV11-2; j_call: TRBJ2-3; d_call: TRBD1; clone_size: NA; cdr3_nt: TGTGCCAGCAGCCGGACAGGGACGGGCACAGAGACGCAGTATTTT; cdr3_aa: CASSRTGTGTETQYF
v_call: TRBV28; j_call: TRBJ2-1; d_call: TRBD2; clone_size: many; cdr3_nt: TGTGCCAGCAGTTTAGGGACTAGTGGGGAGCAGTTCTTC; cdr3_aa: CASSLGTSGEQFF
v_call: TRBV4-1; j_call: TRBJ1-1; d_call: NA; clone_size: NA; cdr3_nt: TGCGCCAGCAGCCAAGATCACGACTCGAACATTGAAGCTTTCTTT; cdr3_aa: CASSQDHDSNIEAFF
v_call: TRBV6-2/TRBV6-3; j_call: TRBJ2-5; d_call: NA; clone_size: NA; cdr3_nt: TGTGCCAGCAGTGGACTGCCCAACCAAGAGACCCAGTACTTC; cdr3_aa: CASSGLPNQETQYF
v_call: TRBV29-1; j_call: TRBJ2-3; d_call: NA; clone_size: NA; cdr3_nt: TGCAGCGTTGTCGGGACAGATACGCAGTATTTT; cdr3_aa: CSVVGTDTQYF
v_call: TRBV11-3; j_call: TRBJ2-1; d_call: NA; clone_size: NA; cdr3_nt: TGTACCAGCAGCTTGGAGTCGGGCGCTGAGCAGTTCTTC; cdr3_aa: CTSSLESGAEQFF
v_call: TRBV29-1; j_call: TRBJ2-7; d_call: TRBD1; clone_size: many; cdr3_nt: TGCAGCGCCCGCCAAAGGACAGGACCCTCCTACGAGCAGTACTTC; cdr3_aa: CSARQRTGPSYEQYF
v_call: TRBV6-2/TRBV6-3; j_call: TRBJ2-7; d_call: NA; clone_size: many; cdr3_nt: TGTGCCAGCAGTTACTCGACCCGCGGCTACGAGCAGTACTTC; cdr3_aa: CASSYSTRGYEQYF
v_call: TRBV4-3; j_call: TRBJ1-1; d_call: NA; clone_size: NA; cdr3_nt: TGCGCCAGCAGCCAAGAGAACAAGGGGACTGAAGCTTTCTTT; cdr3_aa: CASSQENKGTEAFF
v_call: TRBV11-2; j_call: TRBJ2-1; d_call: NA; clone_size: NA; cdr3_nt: TGTGCCTGCAGCTTAGCTGGGTACTACAATGAGCAGTTCTTC; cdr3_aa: CACSLAGYYNEQFF
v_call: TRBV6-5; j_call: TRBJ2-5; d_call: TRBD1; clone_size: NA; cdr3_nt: TGTGCCAGCAGTTACTCCAGGGGGCAAGAGACTAAGTACTTC; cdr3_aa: CASSYSRGQETKYF
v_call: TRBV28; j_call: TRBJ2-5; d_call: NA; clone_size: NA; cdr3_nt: TGTGCCAGCAGTTCACCCGCTACAGAGACCCAGTACTTC; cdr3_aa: CASSSPATETQYF
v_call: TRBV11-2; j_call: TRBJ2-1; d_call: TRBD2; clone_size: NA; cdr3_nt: TGTACCAGCAGCTTAGTCGAGGGACTACCCGTCCCCAAGCAGTTCTTC; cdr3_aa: CTSSLVEGLPVPKQFF
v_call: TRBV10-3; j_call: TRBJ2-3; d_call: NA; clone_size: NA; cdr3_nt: TGTGCCATCAGAACCCCTGGACAGTCGGGAGGAGAAGATATGCAGTATTTT; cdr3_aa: CAIRTPGQSGGEDMQYF
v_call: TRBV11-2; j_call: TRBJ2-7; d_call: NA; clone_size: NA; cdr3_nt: TGTGCCAACAGCATAACTAACGGGATAAGCAGCGAGCAGTACTTC; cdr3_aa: CANSITNGISSEQYF
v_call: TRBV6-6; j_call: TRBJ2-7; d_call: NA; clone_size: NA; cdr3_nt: TGTGCCAGCAGTTACTCGAGGGGCTATGGGCGGGACTGCGAGCAGTACTTC; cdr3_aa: CASSYSRGYGRDCEQYF
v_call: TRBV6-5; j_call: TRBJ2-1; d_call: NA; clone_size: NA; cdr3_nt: TGTGCCAGCAGTCTCAGACAGGCAACCTCCTCCTACAATGAGCAGTTCTTC; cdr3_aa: CASSLRQATSSYNEQFF
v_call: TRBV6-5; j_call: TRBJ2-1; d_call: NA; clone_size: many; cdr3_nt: TGTGCCAGCAGTAGCTCGGGGACCTCCTACAATGAGCAGTTCTTC; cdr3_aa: CASSSSGTSYNEQFF
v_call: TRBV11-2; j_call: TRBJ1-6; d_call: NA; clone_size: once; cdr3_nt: TGTGCCAGCAGACTAACCGGGCAGGGCGGATCATCCCTACACTTT; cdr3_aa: CASRLTGQGGSSLHF
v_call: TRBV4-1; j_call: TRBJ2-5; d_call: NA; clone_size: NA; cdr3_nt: TGCGCCAGCAGCCAATACGGGGTCCAAGAGACCCAGTACTTC; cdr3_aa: CASSQYGVQETQYF
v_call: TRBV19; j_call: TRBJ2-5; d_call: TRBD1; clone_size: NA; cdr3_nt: TGTGCCAGTAGCGGGCCGGACAGGGCCCACCAAGAGACCCAGTACTTC; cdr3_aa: CASSGPDRAHQETQYF
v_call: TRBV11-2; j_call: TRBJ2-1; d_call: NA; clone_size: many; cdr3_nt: TGTGCCAGCAGCTTAGTCCCGACAGTGAGCTCCTACAATGAGCAGTTCTTC; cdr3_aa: CASSLVPTVSSYNEQFF
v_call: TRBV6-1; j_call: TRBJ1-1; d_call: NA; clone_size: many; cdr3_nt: TGTGCCAGCAGTGAAGCTACAGGGTCGTGGGCTGAAGCTTTCTTT; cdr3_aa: CASSEATGSWAEAFF
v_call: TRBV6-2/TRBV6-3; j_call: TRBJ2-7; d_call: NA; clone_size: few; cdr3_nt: TGTGCCAGCACTCCGCCGGGCTCCTCCTACGAGCAGCACTTC; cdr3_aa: CASTPPGSSYEQHF
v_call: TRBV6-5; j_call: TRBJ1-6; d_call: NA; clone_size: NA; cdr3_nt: TGTGCCAGCAATTCCTTACCCCTCCACTTT; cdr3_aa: CASNSLPLHF